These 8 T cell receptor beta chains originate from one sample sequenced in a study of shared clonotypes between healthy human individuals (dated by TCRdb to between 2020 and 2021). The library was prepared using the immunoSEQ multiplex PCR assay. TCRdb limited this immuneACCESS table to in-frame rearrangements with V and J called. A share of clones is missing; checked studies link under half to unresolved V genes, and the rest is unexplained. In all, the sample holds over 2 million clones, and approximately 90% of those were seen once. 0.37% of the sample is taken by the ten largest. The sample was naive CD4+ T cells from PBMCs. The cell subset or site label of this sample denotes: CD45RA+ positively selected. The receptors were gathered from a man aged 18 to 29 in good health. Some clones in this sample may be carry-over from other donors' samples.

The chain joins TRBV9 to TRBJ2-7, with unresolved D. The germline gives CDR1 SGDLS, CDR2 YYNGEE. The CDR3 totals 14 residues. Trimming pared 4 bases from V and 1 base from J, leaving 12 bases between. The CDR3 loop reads CASSPVLPSYEQYF. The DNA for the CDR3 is TGTGCCAGCAGCCCGGTCCTGCCGTCCTACGAGCAGTACTTC. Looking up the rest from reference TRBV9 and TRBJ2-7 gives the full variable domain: DSGVTQTPKHLITATGQRVTLRCSPRSGDLSVYWYQQSLDQGLQFLIQYYNGEERAKGNILERFSAQQFPDLHSELNLSSLELGDSALYFCASSPVLPSYEQYFGPGTRLTVT.

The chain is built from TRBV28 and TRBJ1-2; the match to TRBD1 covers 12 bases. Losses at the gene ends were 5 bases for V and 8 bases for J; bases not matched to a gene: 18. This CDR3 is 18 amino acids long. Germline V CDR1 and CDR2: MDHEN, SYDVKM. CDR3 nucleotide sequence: TGTGCCAGCAGTGACCCGGGGACAGGGGGCGATATCCGAGGCGGCTACACCTTC. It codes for CASSDPGTGGDIRGGYTF.

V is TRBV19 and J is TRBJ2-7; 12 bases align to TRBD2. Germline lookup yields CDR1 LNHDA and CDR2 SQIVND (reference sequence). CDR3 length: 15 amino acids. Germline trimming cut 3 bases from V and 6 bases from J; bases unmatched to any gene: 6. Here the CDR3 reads CASSISLAGGSEQYF. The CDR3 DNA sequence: TGTGCCAGTAGTATCTCACTAGCGGGAGGATCCGAGCAGTACTTC.

The chain's CDR3 is CASSPAPNYEQYF. CDR3 DNA sequence: TGTGCCAGCTCACCCGCACCCAACTACGAGCAGTACTTC. The genes are TRBV18 and TRBJ2-7; D is undetermined. CDR3 size: 13 residues. From germline, CDR1 is KGHSH and CDR2 LQKENI. The ends were cut back, 3 bases at V and 3 bases at J, with 9 bases in the middle.

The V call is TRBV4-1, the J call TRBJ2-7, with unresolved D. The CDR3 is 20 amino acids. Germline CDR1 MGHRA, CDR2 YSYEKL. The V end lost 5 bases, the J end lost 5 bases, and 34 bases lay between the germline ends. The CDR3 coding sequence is TGCGCCAGCAGCTTAATATGGGCTAGTGGTGCTGAAGGTCTTCGCAACGAGCAGTACTTC. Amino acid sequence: CASSLIWASGAEGLRNEQYF.

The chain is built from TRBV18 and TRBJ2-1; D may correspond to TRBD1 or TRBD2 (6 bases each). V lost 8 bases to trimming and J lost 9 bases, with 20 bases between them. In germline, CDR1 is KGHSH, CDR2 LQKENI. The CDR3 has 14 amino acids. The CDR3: CASLVELRGAEQFF. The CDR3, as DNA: TGTGCCAGCCTAGTGGAGTTAAGGGGGGCTGAGCAGTTCTTC.

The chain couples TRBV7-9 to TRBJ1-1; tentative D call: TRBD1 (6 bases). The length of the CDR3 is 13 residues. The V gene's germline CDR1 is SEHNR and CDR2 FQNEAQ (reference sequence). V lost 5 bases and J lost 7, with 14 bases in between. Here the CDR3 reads CASSGRDTYEAFF. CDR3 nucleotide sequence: TGTGCCAGCAGCGGGCGGGACACCTATGAAGCTTTCTTT.

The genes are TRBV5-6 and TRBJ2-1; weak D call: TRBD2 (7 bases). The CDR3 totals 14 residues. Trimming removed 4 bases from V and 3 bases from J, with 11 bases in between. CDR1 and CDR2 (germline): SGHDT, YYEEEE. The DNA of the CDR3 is TGTGCCAGCAGCCGGAGGGGGGGCTACAATGAGCAGTTCTTC. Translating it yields CASSRRGGYNEQFF.